This T cell receptor beta chain emerged from a study of blood T cell repertoires in COVID-19. The overall study: COVID-19 samples collected from the United States, Italy and Spain covered acute and convalescent phases. T cells, B-cell-depleted T cells, or PBMCs provided the cDNA or gDNA that served as material.

Points on this clone: Compared with germline, one end of the junction differs, possibly owing to a read error.

Authors' analysis steps: Reference gene primer amplification gave estimated nucleated cell counts. The data were produced by immunoSEQ multiplex PCR, yet TCRdb's version contains in-frame clones alone and is incomplete. Clone size and V and J calls were adopted from that table, with D and trimming inferred from the DNA. The sample lists about 130,000 clones; over 75% were seen once. Per germline, CDR1 SGDLS and CDR2 YYNGEE. The CDR3 contains 14 residues. The chain recombines TRBV9 with TRBJ2-2; the D gene is possibly TRBD1 (6 bases). The clonotype originates from a man older than 75 with active or convalescent COVID-19. Sequenced: peripheral blood. The CDR3 DNA follows: TGTGCCAGCAGTGATACAGGGAACTCCGGGGAGCTGTTTTTT. Residues: CASSDTGNSGELFF.